This TCR beta chain was retrieved from a study of cytomegalovirus exposure and HLA in healthy donors. The study, taken as a whole, reports: In a later analysis, a missense DCLRE1C variant was linked to TCR beta V- and J-gene trimming. As confirmed in vitro, a few CMV-associated chains were specific for CMV antigens. There were several of the most significant clusters that appeared linked to common viral pathogens in a later analysis. Roughly uniform sequencing depth across donors was assumed, possibly incorrectly.

In the case of this clone: The antigen remains undetermined.

The CDR3 contains 15 residues. Germline V gene data show CDR1 as LGHNA and CDR2 as YNFKEQ. After removal of 2 bases from V and 3 bases from J, the junction contained 4 bases not matched to a gene. Primers included in the PCR were 60 Vbeta and 13 Jbeta primers. Measured with immunoSEQ multiplex PCR; TCRdb has only the in-frame clones, and not every one. The sample lists about 82,000 clones, approximately 82% occurring once. The sequence was obtained from a man in his sixties or seventies in good health and CMV-seropositive. The chain employs TRBV4-2 and TRBJ2-3; 8 nucleotides match TRBD2. Sequenced: PBMCs. In nucleotides, the CDR3 is TGTGCCAGCAGCCAAAGAACTAGCGGAACAGATACGCAGTATTTT. Protein: CASSQRTSGTDTQYF.